The clone carrying this T cell receptor (beta chain) was picked up a small number of times. This specimen belongs to a study of blood T cell repertoires in COVID-19. Overall study: From the United States, Italy and Spain came samples of acute and convalescent COVID-19. The cDNA or gDNA used as material had been derived from T cells, B-cell-depleted T cells, or PBMCs.

Cohort placement rested on clinical history that participants reported themselves. The V gene lost 3 bases and the J gene lost 5 bases, with 10 bases spanning the gap. This CDR3 region has 13 residues. The germline V gene encodes CDR1 LGHDT and CDR2 YNNKEL (reference sequence). Study processing details: Estimation of nucleated cell counts was performed using reference gene primer amplification. The method was immunoSEQ multiplex PCR; TCRdb's version includes in-frame clones alone and lacks a portion of them. That table gives V, J and clone size, and the DNA gave D and trimming. The repertoire holds some 180,000 clones, with roughly 78% as singletons.

The clonotype was recovered from a woman in her seventies in a cohort exposed to, infected with or recovered from COVID-19 (not recorded which). Sample: PBMCs or T cells enriched from blood (not recorded which). The chain carries TRBV3-1 (or the pseudogene TRBV3-2) and TRBJ2-5; D might be TRBD1 (5 bases). The CDR3 loop is CASSHRGAETQYF. The CDR3 DNA reads as TGTGCCAGCAGCCACCGTGGGGCGGAGACCCAGTACTTC.